The 3 T cell receptor beta chains presented below share a single source sample, sequenced in a study of T cells after yellow fever vaccination. TCRdb re-called the 5' RACE reads through MiXCR, storing one row per CDR3 protein. The repertoire holds hundreds of thousands of distinct CDR3 sequences, with less than 15% as singletons. Specimen: PBMCs, collected on the day of the yellow fever booster vaccination. Receptors were obtained from a man in his thirties or forties who received the YFV17D yellow fever vaccine.

This clonotype has more than one count but fewer than ten. This rearrangement joins TRBV2 to TRBJ2-5, with 12 bases identical to TRBD2. Germline V gene data show CDR1 as SNHLY and CDR2 as FYNNEI. CDR3 length: 14 amino acids. J lost 4 bases, V lost 8 bases, and 5 bases had no gene match. CDR3 nucleotide sequence: TGTGCCAGCTTCGGACTAGCGGGAACAGAGACCCAGTACTTC. Translated: CASFGLAGTETQYF.

The genes are TRBV7-2 and TRBJ2-2; 7 nucleotides match TRBD1. Trimming cost V 3 bases and J 3 bases; bases outside gene matches: 4. The CDR3 is made up of 15 amino acids. CDR1 is SGHTA, CDR2 FQGNSA, per germline. This CDR3 reads CASSFSTGYTGELFF. The CDR3 DNA reads TGTGCCAGCAGCTTCTCGACAGGGTACACCGGGGAGCTGTTTTTT.

This clonotype has just a few counts. This rearrangement joins TRBV5-1 to TRBJ2-1; D is undetermined. V lost 4 bases and J 5 bases, leaving 16 bases between the germline ends. The CDR3 sequence is 15 residues long. The germline V gene encodes CDR1 SGHRS and CDR2 YFSETQ. CDR3 coding DNA: TGCGCCAGCAGCCTGGCCCCCGGTCTTAACAATGAGCAGTTCTTC. It is translated as CASSLAPGLNNEQFF.